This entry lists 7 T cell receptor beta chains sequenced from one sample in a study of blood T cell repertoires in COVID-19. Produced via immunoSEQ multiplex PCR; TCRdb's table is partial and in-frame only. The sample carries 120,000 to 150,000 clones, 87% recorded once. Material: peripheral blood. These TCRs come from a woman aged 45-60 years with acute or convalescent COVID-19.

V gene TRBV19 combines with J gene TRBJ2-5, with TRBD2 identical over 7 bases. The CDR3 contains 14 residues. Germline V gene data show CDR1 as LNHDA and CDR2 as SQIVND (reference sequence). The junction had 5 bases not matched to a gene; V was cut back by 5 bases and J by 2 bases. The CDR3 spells CASSPLAAQETQYF. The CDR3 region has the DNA TGTGCCAGTAGTCCTCTAGCGGCACAAGAGACCCAGTACTTC.

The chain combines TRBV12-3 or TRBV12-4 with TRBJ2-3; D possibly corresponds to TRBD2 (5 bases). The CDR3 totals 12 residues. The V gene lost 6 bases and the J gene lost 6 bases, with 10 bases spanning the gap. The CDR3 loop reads CASSPLGDTQYF. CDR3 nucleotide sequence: TGTGCCAGCAGCCCACTAGGGGATACGCAGTATTTT.

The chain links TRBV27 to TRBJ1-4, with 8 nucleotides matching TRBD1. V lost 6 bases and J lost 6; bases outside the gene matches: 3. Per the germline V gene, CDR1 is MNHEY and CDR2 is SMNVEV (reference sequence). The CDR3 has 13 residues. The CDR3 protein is CASRAGGYEKLFF. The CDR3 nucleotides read TGTGCCAGCAGGGCAGGGGGCTATGAAAAACTGTTTTTT.

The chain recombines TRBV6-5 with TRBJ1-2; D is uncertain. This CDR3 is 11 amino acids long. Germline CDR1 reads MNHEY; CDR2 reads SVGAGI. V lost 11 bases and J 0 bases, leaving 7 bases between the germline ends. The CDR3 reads CAVETNYGYTF. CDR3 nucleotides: TGTGCCGTTGAGACTAACTATGGCTACACCTTC.

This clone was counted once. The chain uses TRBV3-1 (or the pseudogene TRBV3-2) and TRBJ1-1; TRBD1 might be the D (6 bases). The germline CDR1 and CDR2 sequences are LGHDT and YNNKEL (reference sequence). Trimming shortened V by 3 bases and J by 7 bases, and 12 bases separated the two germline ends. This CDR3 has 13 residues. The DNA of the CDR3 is TGTGCCAGCAGCCATGGGGGGGGCGGTGAAGCTTTCTTT. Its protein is CASSHGGGGEAFF.

The CDR3 DNA sequence: TGTGCCAGCAGCCTGGGGGGGCGCGGCTATGGCTACACCTTC. It is translated as CASSLGGRGYGYTF. V usage is TRBV7-9 and J usage is TRBJ1-2; a possible D gene is TRBD1 (6 bases). CDR1 and CDR2 from the germline V gene are SEHNR and FQNEAQ (reference sequence). Trimming pared 5 bases from V and 4 bases from J, leaving 14 bases between. The CDR3 runs 14 residues.

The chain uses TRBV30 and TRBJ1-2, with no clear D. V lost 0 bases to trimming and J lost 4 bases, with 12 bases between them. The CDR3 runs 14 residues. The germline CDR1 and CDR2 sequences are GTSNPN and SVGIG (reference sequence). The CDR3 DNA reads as TGTGCCTGGAGTGTACGGGGTTCCAGCTATGGCTACACCTTC. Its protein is CAWSVRGSSYGYTF. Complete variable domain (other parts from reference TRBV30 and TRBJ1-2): SQTIHQWPATLVQPVGSPLSLECTVEGTSNPNLYWYRQAAGRGLQLLFYSVGIGQISSEVPQNLSASRPQDRQFILSSKKLLLSDSGFYLCAWSVRGSSYGYTFGSGTRLTVV.